What follows describes a single T cell receptor beta chain. The repertoire was sequenced with immunoSEQ multiplex PCR; TCRdb's copy has only in-frame clones and lacks some. The data contain 40,000 to 45,000 clones, more than 60% of them singletons. This record comes from a study of radiotherapy plus CTLA-4 blockade in lung cancer. This CDR3 region has 16 residues. Germline V CDR1 and CDR2: SGHTS, YDEGEE. With 2 bases removed from V and 4 bases from J, the gap between germline ends came to 16 bases. Here the sequenced sample was peripheral blood, taken from a patient treated with radiotherapy plus ipilimumab. The gene calls are TRBV5-8 and TRBJ1-3, with a possible D match to TRBD1 (6 bases). The sequence was collected from a human donor with non-small cell lung cancer who had stable disease on radiotherapy plus ipilimumab. As DNA, the CDR3 is TGTGCCAGCAGCTTCCCAGGCAGGGGAGACGGAAACACCATATATTTT. This gives the protein CASSFPGRGDGNTIYF.